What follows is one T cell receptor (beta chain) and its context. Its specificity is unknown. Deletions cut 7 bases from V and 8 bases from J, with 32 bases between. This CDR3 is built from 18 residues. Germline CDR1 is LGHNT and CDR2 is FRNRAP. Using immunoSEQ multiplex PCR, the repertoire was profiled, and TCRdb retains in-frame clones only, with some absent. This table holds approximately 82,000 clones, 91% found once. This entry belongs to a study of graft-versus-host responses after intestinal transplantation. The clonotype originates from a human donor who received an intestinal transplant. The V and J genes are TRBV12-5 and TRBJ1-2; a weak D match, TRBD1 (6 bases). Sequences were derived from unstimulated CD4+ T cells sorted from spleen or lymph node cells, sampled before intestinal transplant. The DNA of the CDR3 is TGTGCTAGTGCCTGGAGGGGGATAGAGCTTGCGGGAGGGGACGGCTACACCTTC. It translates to CASAWRGIELAGGDGYTF.